Listed below are T cell receptor beta chains from one sample, sequenced in a study of T cell responses to AZD1222 COVID-19 vaccine. Method: immunoSEQ multiplex PCR; TCRdb's copy keeps in-frame clones and lacks some. The table records 65,000 to 90,000 clones, roughly 88% of them present only once. The sample in question was peripheral blood, obtained on day 0 of AZD1222 vaccination. The receptors derive from an adult in good health. CDR3s include the opening cysteine and the closing phenylalanine or tryptophan. A D gene is named only where the DNA matches it firmly. Expanded clones are given a class, and other clones once, few, many or no size at all.

V	size	D	J	CDR3	DNA
TRBV11-3	NA	NA	TRBJ2-7	CASSLGSGTEQYF	TGTGCCAGCAGCTTAGGGTCAGGGACCGAGCAGTACTTC
TRBV5-1	NA	NA	TRBJ2-3	CASRTGRLQTDTQYF	TGCGCCAGCAGGACAGGCAGGCTCCAGACAGATACGCAGTATTTT
TRBV6-6	NA	NA	TRBJ2-2	CASSRRDKGPGELFF	TGTGCCAGCAGTAGACGGGACAAGGGACCCGGGGAGCTGTTTTTT
TRBV6-1	NA	NA	TRBJ2-3	CASSEWVVKPDTQYF	TGTGCCAGCAGTGAATGGGTCGTAAAGCCAGATACGCAGTATTTT
TRBV28	NA	NA	TRBJ1-2	CASSIKAFYGYTF	TGTGCCAGCAGCATAAAGGCATTCTATGGCTACACCTTC
TRBV27	NA	NA	TRBJ2-7	CASRSQAGGTYEQYF	TGTGCCAGCAGGTCCCAGGCCGGAGGAACCTACGAGCAGTACTTC
TRBV5-4	NA	TRBD2	TRBJ2-2	CASSLASGNTGELFF	TGTGCCAGCAGCTTGGCTAGCGGTAACACCGGGGAGCTGTTTTTT
TRBV6-6	NA	NA	TRBJ1-5	CASSPARPPGGNQPQHF	TGTGCCAGCAGTCCCGCCCGGCCGCCTGGAGGCAATCAGCCCCAGCATTTT
TRBV10-3	NA	TRBD1	TRBJ2-5	CAISDPGQGGKTQYF	TGTGCCATCAGTGACCCGGGACAGGGGGGAAAGACCCAGTACTTC
TRBV9	NA	NA	TRBJ1-3	CASSLSRGGRNTIYF	TGTGCCAGCAGCCTCTCTCGCGGGGGGCGAAACACCATATATTTT
TRBV5-1	NA	TRBD1	TRBJ1-1	CASSPGQGWTEAFF	TGCGCCAGCAGCCCCGGACAGGGGTGGACTGAAGCTTTCTTT
TRBV10-3	NA	NA	TRBJ2-1	CAISDLGGRGNEQFF	TGTGCCATCAGTGATCTCGGGGGGCGCGGGAATGAGCAGTTCTTC
TRBV28	NA	NA	TRBJ2-2	CASSLRDSDYTGELFF	TGTGCCAGCAGTTTAAGGGATTCCGATTACACCGGGGAGCTGTTTTTT
TRBV6-1	NA	NA	TRBJ2-2	CASSEARKSGELFF	TGTGCCAGCAGTGAAGCTAGGAAGTCCGGGGAGCTGTTTTTT
TRBV6-6	NA	NA	TRBJ1-2	CASTEGAAGYTF	TGTGCCAGCACCGAAGGGGCGGCTGGCTACACCTTC
TRBV27	NA	TRBD1	TRBJ1-6	CASSLSRGQGNSPLHF	TGTGCCAGCAGTTTATCGAGGGGGCAGGGAAATTCACCCCTCCACTTT
TRBV28	NA	NA	TRBJ2-7	CASRAPGAGEQYF	TGTGCCAGCAGAGCCCCGGGGGCCGGGGAGCAGTACTTC
TRBV16	NA	NA	TRBJ2-7	CASSPRVAHEQYF	TGTGCCAGCAGCCCGAGGGTGGCCCACGAGCAGTACTTC
TRBV27	once	NA	TRBJ1-2	CASSYLGPGHYGYTF	TGTGCCAGCAGTTACCTCGGACCGGGCCACTATGGCTACACCTTC
TRBV7-3	NA	NA	TRBJ2-7	CASSKDSGGTYEQYF	TGTGCCAGCAGCAAAGACAGCGGAGGCACCTACGAGCAGTACTTC